This T cell receptor beta chain was observed in a study of blood T cell repertoires in COVID-19. Looking at the study overall: COVID-19 samples from acute and convalescent phases originated in the United States, Italy and Spain. PBMCs, B-cell-depleted T cells, or T cells were the source of the cDNA or gDNA that made up the material.

Looked up from germline, CDR1 is GTSNPN and CDR2 is SVGIG (reference sequence). The germline V and J ends were trimmed by 0 bases and 6 bases, with 14 bases remaining between them. The CDR3 runs 15 residues. Authors' methods: Amplification from reference gene primers served as the basis for estimated nucleated cell counts. TCRdb's table, derived via immunoSEQ multiplex PCR, lists solely in-frame clones and lacks some. For V, J and clone size, that table is used; D and trimming come from the DNA. The sample includes about 150,000 clones, roughly 83% of them seen just once. This chain joins TRBV30 and TRBJ2-2; tentative D call: TRBD1 (7 bases). The source is an older man who had been exposed to COVID-19. What was sequenced was PBMCs or T cells enriched from blood (not recorded which). The CDR3 is CAWSVFQGGAGELFF. The CDR3 DNA follows: TGTGCCTGGAGTGTGTTTCAGGGGGGCGCCGGGGAGCTGTTTTTT.